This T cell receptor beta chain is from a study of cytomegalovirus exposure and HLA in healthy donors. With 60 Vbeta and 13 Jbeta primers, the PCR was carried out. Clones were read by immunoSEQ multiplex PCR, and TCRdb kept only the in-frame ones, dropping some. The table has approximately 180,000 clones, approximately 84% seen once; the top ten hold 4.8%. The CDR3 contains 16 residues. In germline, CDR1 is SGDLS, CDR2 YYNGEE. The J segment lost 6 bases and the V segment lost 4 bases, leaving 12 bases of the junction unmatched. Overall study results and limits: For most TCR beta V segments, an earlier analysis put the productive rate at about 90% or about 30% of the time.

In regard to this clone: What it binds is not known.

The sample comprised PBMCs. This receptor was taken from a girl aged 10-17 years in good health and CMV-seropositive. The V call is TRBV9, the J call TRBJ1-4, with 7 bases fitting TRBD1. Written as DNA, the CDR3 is TGTGCCAGCAGCCTACAACCAGACAGGGCCGATGAAAAACTGTTTTTT. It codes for CASSLQPDRADEKLFF.